This TCR beta chain derives from a study of CD8+CD57+ T cells in acquired aplastic anemia. The wider study: The study obtained an average of approximately 3 ug of DNA from sorted CD4+ and CD8+ cells. Broader study findings: Both patients and controls carried the same twenty-nine CD8+ CDR3 sequences. Patients and controls were not found to differ significantly in CD8+ Simpson's diversity.

Germline V gives CDR1 LGHDT, CDR2 YNNKEL (reference sequence). This CDR3 region has 15 residues. Germline trimming cut 1 base from V and 4 bases from J; bases unmatched to any gene: 6. Points on this clonotype: The antigen is unknown. A much larger clone sits a single nucleotide away, making a read error possible. Since no conserved phenylalanine or tryptophan closes the CDR3, a read error is the likely cause.

Genomic DNA, serving as template, underwent TCR beta VDJ and CDR3 profiling. TCRdb re-derived calls from the reads in MiXCR, one entry per CDR3 protein. Of under 200,000 distinct CDR3 sequences listed, roughly 48% are singletons. CD8+CD57+ cell expansion had been shown by flow cytometry in patients chosen for sequencing. No patient had been given any therapy when blood was sampled. The clonotype was recovered from a human donor with aplastic anemia. Sequencing was done on a sample of sorted CD4+, CD8+, or CD8+CD57+ T cells (not recorded which) from PBMCs. This chain links TRBV3-1 with TRBJ1-1; 7 bases fit TRBD1. CDR3: CASSQGASGGTEAFL. In nucleotides, the CDR3 is TGTGCCAGCAGCCAAGGGGCATCAGGGGGCACTGAAGCTTTCCTT.